This T cell receptor (beta chain) was sequenced for a study of T-cell reconstitution after alpha-beta-depleted transplantation in children. Whole-study findings and limits: Newly generated T cells supplied most T-cell counts and diversity one year post-transplant.

There are 14 residues in the CDR3. Germline CDR1 and CDR2: SGHNT and YENEEA. The V and J ends lost 5 bases and 7 bases respectively, with 17 bases between them. TCRbeta library construction was performed incorporating unique molecular identifiers. TCRdb reprocessed the PCR reads via MiXCR and lists one record per CDR3 protein. The table includes 500,000 to 750,000 distinct CDR3 sequences, roughly 13% detected once. Note on this clonotype: Its antigen is undetermined.

The chain carries TRBV11-3 and TRBJ2-5; the D is unclear. This sample comprised PBMCs, mostly from graft donor cells, obtained 360 days after TCRalphabeta/CD19-depleted stem cell transplant. This TCR was recovered from a male patient between 5 and 17 years old who had a stem cell transplant for acute myeloid leukemia, so the T cells may come from the graft donor. CDR3 DNA: TGTGCCAGCAGCCCAGGCGGCAGCTCCAGGACCCAGTACTTC. This translates into CASSPGGSSRTQYF.